This is a list of T cell receptor beta chains from one sample in a study of response to subunit inactivated influenza vaccine. TCRdb re-derived calls from the RT-PCR reads in MiXCR, one entry per CDR3 protein. The sample carries approximately 680,000 distinct CDR3 sequences, about 15% recorded once. The sample in question was PBMCs from blood, obtained about 13 days after vaccination. These receptors originate from a man between 50 and 59 years old who received an inactivated influenza vaccine. CDR3s include the opening cysteine and the closing phenylalanine or tryptophan. Each record gives: D gene, J gene, clone size, V gene, CDR3 DNA, CDR3 protein. The D gene is left open where the match is weak. Part of the rows lack a size; the others show once, few, many or a class for expanded clones.

.,TRBJ1-2,.,TRBV4-2,TGTGCCAGCAGCCAAGAGGGCAACTATGGCTACACCTTC,CASSQEGNYGYTF
.,TRBJ2-3,.,TRBV5-1,TGCGCCAGCAGCCCGAAAGTAGGTGCCGGAGATACGCAGTATTTT,CASSPKVGAGDTQYF
.,TRBJ1-1,.,TRBV29-1,TGCAGCGTTGAAGATGTCGCGGGGGGGCGCAACACTGAAGCTTTCTTT,CSVEDVAGGRNTEAFF
TRBD1,TRBJ2-4,many,TRBV15,TGTGCCACCAGCGTCGGGACAGGGGGCTCCTTAGCCAAAAACATTCAGTACTTC,CATSVGTGGSLAKNIQYF
TRBD2,TRBJ2-7,few,TRBV5-6,TGTGCCAGCAGCATCCGGGGACTAGCCTACTACGAGCAGTACTTC,CASSIRGLAYYEQYF
.,TRBJ1-1,.,TRBV27,TGTGCCAGCAGTGGGGTAGGAGTAATGAACACTGAAGCTTTCTTT,CASSGVGVMNTEAFF
TRBD1,TRBJ2-7,.,TRBV7-2,TGTGCCAGCAGCCCACAGGGGATCTACGAGCAGTACTTC,CASSPQGIYEQYF
.,TRBJ2-7,few,TRBV6-1,TGTGCCAGCAGGGTAAATAGAGAGAGCGTGGCTGAGCAGTACTTC,CASRVNRESVAEQYF
TRBD2,TRBJ2-1,few,TRBV12-3/TRBV12-4,TGTGCCAGCAGTTTAGCAAATAGCGGGAGGGCAAGCTCCTACAATGAGCAGTTCTTC,CASSLANSGRASSYNEQFF
.,TRBJ1-1,few,TRBV2,TGTGCCAGCAGTGACGCAGATGAAGCTTTCTTT,CASSDADEAFF
TRBD2,TRBJ2-2,.,TRBV12-3/TRBV12-4,TGTGCCAGCAGTTTAGCGCAAACGGCTAGCGGGGGGACCGGGGAGCTGTTTTTT,CASSLAQTASGGTGELFF
TRBD1,TRBJ1-3,few,TRBV12-3/TRBV12-4,TGTGCCAGCAGTCCAATGGGACAGGGCTCTGGAAACACCATATATTTT,CASSPMGQGSGNTIYF
TRBD2,TRBJ2-3,.,TRBV7-9,TGTGCCAGCAGCCACGGGACTACACCGCAGTATTTT,CASSHGTTPQYF
.,TRBJ2-3,.,TRBV28,TGTGCCAGCAGTTTAACCAGGGGGACTTTAGCAGATACGCAGTATTTT,CASSLTRGTLADTQYF
TRBD2,TRBJ2-7,.,TRBV20-1,TGCAGTGCTAGAGATGGGCGGGAGATTTACGAGCAGTACTTC,CSARDGREIYEQYF
TRBD1,TRBJ2-2,.,TRBV28,TGTGCCAGCAGTAGACAGGGGTATACCGGGGAGCTGTTTTTT,CASSRQGYTGELFF
.,TRBJ2-1,.,TRBV11-2,TGTGCCAGCAGCTTAGGTTCGCCCAATGAGCAGTTCTTC,CASSLGSPNEQFF
.,TRBJ2-7,.,TRBV7-9,TGTGCCAGCTCCCCTCCGGAGGGGCAGTACTTC,CASSPPEGQYF
.,TRBJ2-1,few,TRBV4-2,TGTGCCAGCAGCCAAGTTTTCAGTAGCTCCTACAATGAGCAGTTCTTC,CASSQVFSSSYNEQFF
.,TRBJ2-7,.,TRBV7-9,TGTGCCAGCAGGGCGGTCCGGGACGGTTCCTACGAGCAGTACTTC,CASRAVRDGSYEQYF
.,TRBJ2-1,few,TRBV12-3/TRBV12-4,TGTGCCAGCAGGAACTTGGGGCATGAGCAGTTCTTC,CASRNLGHEQFF
.,TRBJ2-7,.,TRBV11-2,TGTGCCAGCAGCTTTAGGACAGCCCTCTACGAGCAGTACTTC,CASSFRTALYEQYF
TRBD2,TRBJ2-2,few,TRBV28,TGTGCCAGCAGTTTTCCCCTCGGGGGACTAGCGGGCGCGAACACCGGGGAGCTGTTTTTT,CASSFPLGGLAGANTGELFF
.,TRBJ2-7,.,TRBV18,TGTGCCAGCTCACCAGCCGCTAGCGACTCCTACGAGCAGTACTTC,CASSPAASDSYEQYF
TRBD2,TRBJ2-2,many,TRBV12-3/TRBV12-4,TGTGCCAGCAAAGGACTAGCGAACACCGGGGAGCTGTTTTTT,CASKGLANTGELFF
.,TRBJ1-6,few,TRBV3-1,TGTGCCAGCAGCCAAGTTGGGCAGGGCAATTCACCCCTCCACTTT,CASSQVGQGNSPLHF
TRBD1,TRBJ1-2,.,TRBV7-9,TGTGCCAGCAGCTTAGCGGGACAGCAGGACCTTTATGGCTACACCTTC,CASSLAGQQDLYGYTF
TRBD2,TRBJ2-3,.,TRBV6-6,TGTGCCAGCACCCCGGGGGGGGCAAATACGCAGTATTTT,CASTPGGANTQYF
.,TRBJ1-5,few,TRBV24-1,TGTGCCACCAGTGACCGCGGACGAGGCAATCAGCCCCAGCATTTT,CATSDRGRGNQPQHF
.,TRBJ1-5,.,TRBV4-1,TGCGACAGCAGCGTTATGCAGGGGACGGCCCAGCATTTT,CDSSVMQGTAQHF
.,TRBJ2-3,.,TRBV4-3,TGCGCCAGCAGCCCTATGGGCACTAGCACAGATACGCAGTATTTT,CASSPMGTSTDTQYF
TRBD1,TRBJ1-3,.,TRBV5-5,TGTGCCAGCAGCGCACTTACAGGGGGCGGTGGAAACACCATATATTTT,CASSALTGGGGNTIYF
TRBD2,TRBJ2-1,few,TRBV5-1,TGCGCCAGCCGGCTAACCGGGACTAGCTACAATGAGCAGTTCTTC,CASRLTGTSYNEQFF
.,TRBJ2-3,few,TRBV20-1,TGCAGTGCTAGAGGTCAGGGGGGGCGCACAGATACGCAGTATTTT,CSARGQGGRTDTQYF
.,TRBJ2-1,.,TRBV4-2,TGTGCCAGCAGCCCCGGTCAGGTGGGGTACAATGAGCAGTTCTTC,CASSPGQVGYNEQFF
.,TRBJ2-3,few,TRBV5-6,TGTGCCAGCAGCTTATCATTCCCAGATACGCAGTATTTT,CASSLSFPDTQYF
.,TRBJ2-3,.,TRBV6-2/TRBV6-3,TGTGCCAGCAGTTCTGTAGGTCCCACAGATACGCAGTATTTT,CASSSVGPTDTQYF